These T cell receptor beta chains were read from a single sample in a study of identical twins. TCRdb fed the 5' RACE reads into MiXCR, producing one record per CDR3 protein. The repertoire holds 400,000 to 550,000 distinct CDR3 sequences, with 20% to 25% as singletons. In addition, the sample was reused for a study of T cells expressing NK-cell markers.

Sequencing was performed on CD4+ T cells sorted from blood. The source is a woman under 30 in good health. Both conserved end residues are part of each CDR3. D genes are given only for firm matches. A clone size is listed for some rows: how often the clone was seen (once, few, many), or a class if it is expanded.

J gene: TRBJ2-1
D gene: TRBD2
V gene: TRBV20-1
clone size: few
CDR3 protein: CSAIRLAGGNEQFF
CDR3 DNA: TGCAGTGCTATTCGACTAGCAGGAGGCAATGAGCAGTTCTTC

J gene: TRBJ1-2
D gene: -
V gene: TRBV29-1
clone size: few
CDR3 protein: CSVDKDGYTF
CDR3 DNA: TGCAGCGTTGATAAGGACGGCTACACCTTC

J gene: TRBJ1-1
D gene: TRBD1
V gene: TRBV6-5
clone size: few
CDR3 protein: CASSSWDREAFF
CDR3 DNA: TGTGCCAGCAGTTCCTGGGACAGGGAAGCTTTCTTT

J gene: TRBJ2-7
D gene: -
V gene: TRBV3-1
clone size: -
CDR3 protein: CASSHGPTVGEQYF
CDR3 DNA: TGTGCCAGCAGCCACGGACCTACGGTGGGCGAGCAGTACTTC

J gene: TRBJ2-7
D gene: TRBD1
V gene: TRBV9
clone size: few
CDR3 protein: CASSPRDRVRGEQYF
CDR3 DNA: TGTGCCAGCAGCCCCCGGGACAGGGTGAGAGGCGAGCAGTACTTC

J gene: TRBJ2-5
D gene: TRBD2
V gene: TRBV5-1
clone size: -
CDR3 protein: CASSLSLAGGPQETQYF
CDR3 DNA: TGCGCCAGCAGCTTGAGTTTAGCGGGGGGGCCCCAAGAGACCCAGTACTTC

J gene: TRBJ2-1
D gene: TRBD1
V gene: TRBV12-3/TRBV12-4
clone size: -
CDR3 protein: CASSLRDRSYNEQFF
CDR3 DNA: TGTGCCAGCAGCCTCCGGGACAGGAGTTACAATGAGCAGTTCTTC

J gene: TRBJ2-2
D gene: -
V gene: TRBV10-3
clone size: -
CDR3 protein: CAISESFLRNTGELFF
CDR3 DNA: TGTGCCATCAGTGAGTCATTTTTGCGGAACACCGGGGAGCTGTTTTTT

J gene: TRBJ2-2
D gene: TRBD2
V gene: TRBV5-6
clone size: few
CDR3 protein: CASSLVTWASGRYPSGELFF
CDR3 DNA: TGTGCCAGCAGCTTGGTGACCTGGGCTAGCGGGAGGTACCCGTCCGGGGAGCTGTTTTTT

J gene: TRBJ2-2
D gene: -
V gene: TRBV5-1
clone size: few
CDR3 protein: CASSSNPQAGTGELFF
CDR3 DNA: TGCGCCAGCAGCTCTAACCCACAGGCGGGCACCGGGGAGCTGTTTTTT

J gene: TRBJ2-1
D gene: -
V gene: TRBV24-1
clone size: few
CDR3 protein: CATSDQGREQFF
CDR3 DNA: TGTGCCACCAGTGACCAAGGACGAGAGCAGTTCTTC

J gene: TRBJ2-7
D gene: -
V gene: TRBV29-1
clone size: -
CDR3 protein: CSVKRGGRANEQYF
CDR3 DNA: TGCAGCGTTAAAAGGGGGGGGAGGGCCAACGAGCAGTACTTC

J gene: TRBJ2-3
D gene: -
V gene: TRBV9
clone size: -
CDR3 protein: CASSPRSGRSTDTQYF
CDR3 DNA: TGTGCCAGCAGCCCCCGAAGTGGAAGAAGCACAGATACGCAGTATTTT

J gene: TRBJ1-1
D gene: -
V gene: TRBV29-1
clone size: few
CDR3 protein: CSVTPGPGHAFF
CDR3 DNA: TGCAGCGTGACTCCGGGCCCCGGTCATGCTTTCTTT

J gene: TRBJ2-7
D gene: -
V gene: TRBV12-5
clone size: once
CDR3 protein: CASGLVLGLSSYEQYF
CDR3 DNA: TGTGCTAGTGGTTTGGTACTGGGACTTTCCTCCTACGAGCAGTACTTC

J gene: TRBJ2-5
D gene: -
V gene: TRBV7-9
clone size: -
CDR3 protein: CASSLTSGVQETQYF
CDR3 DNA: TGTGCCAGCAGCCTCACCTCGGGGGTCCAAGAGACCCAGTACTTC

J gene: TRBJ1-1
D gene: -
V gene: TRBV20-1
clone size: few
CDR3 protein: CSARDATTGAFF
CDR3 DNA: TGCAGTGCTAGAGATGCGACCACCGGAGCTTTCTTT

J gene: TRBJ1-5
D gene: -
V gene: TRBV15
clone size: -
CDR3 protein: CATSQGPVYSNQPQHF
CDR3 DNA: TGTGCCACCAGCCAGGGACCGGTTTATAGCAATCAGCCCCAGCATTTT

J gene: TRBJ1-3
D gene: -
V gene: TRBV3-1
clone size: -
CDR3 protein: CASSLRRAGNTIYF
CDR3 DNA: TGTGCCAGCAGCCTGAGACGGGCTGGAAACACCATATATTTT

J gene: TRBJ1-1
D gene: -
V gene: TRBV2
clone size: few
CDR3 protein: CASSELNAYTEAFF
CDR3 DNA: TGTGCCAGCAGTGAATTGAACGCCTACACTGAAGCTTTCTTT

J gene: TRBJ2-5
D gene: TRBD2
V gene: TRBV11-2
clone size: -
CDR3 protein: CASSLGLAGSETQYF
CDR3 DNA: TGTGCCAGCAGCTTAGGACTAGCGGGTTCAGAGACCCAGTACTTC

J gene: TRBJ2-7
D gene: TRBD2
V gene: TRBV20-1
clone size: -
CDR3 protein: CSAPVPQSGGFYEQYF
CDR3 DNA: TGCAGTGCCCCCGTCCCCCAGAGCGGGGGGTTCTACGAGCAGTACTTC

J gene: TRBJ2-2
D gene: TRBD2
V gene: TRBV4-2
clone size: few
CDR3 protein: CASSPLAGVNTGELFF
CDR3 DNA: TGTGCCAGCAGCCCTCTAGCGGGGGTGAACACCGGGGAGCTGTTTTTT

J gene: TRBJ2-7
D gene: -
V gene: TRBV5-1
clone size: -
CDR3 protein: CASSGTPSYEQYF
CDR3 DNA: TGCGCCAGCAGCGGGACTCCCTCCTACGAGCAGTACTTC

J gene: TRBJ2-1
D gene: -
V gene: TRBV3-1
clone size: -
CDR3 protein: CASSPHTHEQFF
CDR3 DNA: TGTGCCAGCAGTCCACATACCCATGAGCAGTTCTTC

J gene: TRBJ2-1
D gene: TRBD2
V gene: TRBV5-1
clone size: few
CDR3 protein: CASSLAGGRAVHEQFF
CDR3 DNA: TGCGCCAGCAGCTTGGCCGGCGGGAGGGCCGTCCATGAGCAGTTCTTC

J gene: TRBJ2-5
D gene: -
V gene: TRBV3-1
clone size: few
CDR3 protein: CASSRNQGETQYF
CDR3 DNA: TGTGCCAGCAGCCGGAACCAGGGGGAGACCCAGTACTTC

J gene: TRBJ2-1
D gene: -
V gene: TRBV6-5
clone size: -
CDR3 protein: CASSYSDGLNEQFF
CDR3 DNA: TGTGCCAGCAGTTACTCAGACGGACTCAATGAGCAGTTCTTC

J gene: TRBJ2-7
D gene: -
V gene: TRBV2
clone size: -
CDR3 protein: CASSDGRVTVEQYF
CDR3 DNA: TGTGCCAGCAGTGATGGGCGCGTGACGGTCGAGCAGTACTTC

J gene: TRBJ2-5
D gene: TRBD2
V gene: TRBV5-5
clone size: -
CDR3 protein: CASSFVASGWEPLYF
CDR3 DNA: TGTGCCAGCAGCTTTGTGGCTAGCGGGTGGGAGCCGCTTTATTTC

J gene: TRBJ2-3
D gene: -
V gene: TRBV20-1
clone size: few
CDR3 protein: CSARPTRGRTDTQYF
CDR3 DNA: TGCAGTGCCCGGCCAACACGGGGTCGCACAGATACGCAGTATTTT

J gene: TRBJ2-7
D gene: -
V gene: TRBV29-1
clone size: -
CDR3 protein: CSVARAHEQYF
CDR3 DNA: TGCAGCGTTGCAAGGGCGCACGAGCAGTACTTC

J gene: TRBJ2-7
D gene: TRBD2
V gene: TRBV11-2
clone size: -
CDR3 protein: CASSRLAGRSSYEQYF
CDR3 DNA: TGTGCCAGCAGCCGACTAGCGGGGCGCAGCTCCTACGAGCAGTACTTC

J gene: TRBJ2-7
D gene: -
V gene: TRBV7-2
clone size: -
CDR3 protein: CASSLGFGGAHYEQYF
CDR3 DNA: TGTGCCAGCAGTTTAGGGTTTGGGGGAGCTCACTACGAGCAGTACTTC

J gene: TRBJ2-1
D gene: -
V gene: TRBV7-9
clone size: few
CDR3 protein: CASSLGPGAYEQFF
CDR3 DNA: TGTGCCAGCAGCTTAGGTCCGGGGGCCTATGAGCAGTTCTTC

J gene: TRBJ2-1
D gene: TRBD1
V gene: TRBV6-1
clone size: few
CDR3 protein: CASRTRGRGIPEQFF
CDR3 DNA: TGTGCCAGCAGGACCAGGGGGCGCGGGATCCCTGAGCAGTTCTTC

J gene: TRBJ2-1
D gene: TRBD2
V gene: TRBV27
clone size: -
CDR3 protein: CASATSGSYNEQFF
CDR3 DNA: TGTGCCAGCGCAACTAGCGGGAGCTACAATGAGCAGTTCTTC

J gene: TRBJ1-3
D gene: -
V gene: TRBV20-1
clone size: -
CDR3 protein: CSGMGVGGNTIYF
CDR3 DNA: TGCAGTGGGATGGGGGTAGGGGGAAACACCATATATTTT

J gene: TRBJ2-3
D gene: TRBD2
V gene: TRBV6-5
clone size: few
CDR3 protein: CASRHRGTSGTDTQYF
CDR3 DNA: TGTGCCAGCAGGCACCGGGGGACTAGTGGCACAGATACGCAGTATTTT

J gene: TRBJ2-3
D gene: TRBD2
V gene: TRBV12-3/TRBV12-4
clone size: -
CDR3 protein: CASSKGLAGGKDTQYF
CDR3 DNA: TGTGCCAGCAGTAAGGGACTAGCGGGAGGAAAAGATACGCAGTATTTT

J gene: TRBJ1-1
D gene: TRBD1
V gene: TRBV25-1
clone size: few
CDR3 protein: CASREGQGGLTEAFF
CDR3 DNA: TGTGCCAGCAGAGAGGGACAGGGGGGTTTAACTGAAGCTTTCTTT

J gene: TRBJ1-2
D gene: TRBD1
V gene: TRBV20-1
clone size: few
CDR3 protein: CSARDPGQGSYGYTF
CDR3 DNA: TGCAGTGCTAGAGATCCTGGACAGGGGAGCTATGGCTACACCTTC

J gene: TRBJ2-4
D gene: TRBD1
V gene: TRBV7-2
clone size: few
CDR3 protein: CASSQPYLLQGENIQYF
CDR3 DNA: TGTGCCAGCAGCCAGCCCTACTTACTACAGGGGGAAAACATTCAGTACTTC

J gene: TRBJ2-1
D gene: TRBD2
V gene: TRBV6-5
clone size: few
CDR3 protein: CASSYVRGGLDEQFF
CDR3 DNA: TGTGCCAGCAGTTACGTGCGGGGGGGCCTCGATGAGCAGTTCTTC

J gene: TRBJ2-5
D gene: -
V gene: TRBV5-1
clone size: -
CDR3 protein: CASGRDSVETQYF
CDR3 DNA: TGCGCCAGCGGCCGGGACTCAGTCGAGACCCAGTACTTC

J gene: TRBJ1-6
D gene: -
V gene: TRBV20-1
clone size: -
CDR3 protein: CSASVTANSPLHF
CDR3 DNA: TGCAGTGCTAGTGTGACAGCCAATTCACCCCTCCACTTT

J gene: TRBJ2-5
D gene: TRBD2
V gene: TRBV20-1
clone size: -
CDR3 protein: CSARVLAGGGETQYF
CDR3 DNA: TGCAGTGCTAGGGTCCTAGCGGGGGGTGGGGAGACCCAGTACTTC

J gene: TRBJ2-5
D gene: -
V gene: TRBV29-1
clone size: -
CDR3 protein: CSGVALVGFQETQYF
CDR3 DNA: TGCAGCGGTGTGGCTCTCGTCGGGTTTCAAGAGACCCAGTACTTC

J gene: TRBJ1-6
D gene: -
V gene: TRBV7-2
clone size: -
CDR3 protein: CASRGALNSPLHF
CDR3 DNA: TGTGCCAGCCGCGGAGCCCTTAATTCACCCCTCCACTTT

J gene: TRBJ2-3
D gene: -
V gene: TRBV12-3/TRBV12-4
clone size: -
CDR3 protein: CASSYLAGFTDTQYF
CDR3 DNA: TGTGCCAGCAGTTACCTAGCTGGGTTCACAGATACGCAGTATTTT

J gene: TRBJ1-1
D gene: TRBD1
V gene: TRBV20-1
clone size: -
CDR3 protein: CSARPLDRGTEAFF
CDR3 DNA: TGCAGTGCTAGACCCCTGGACAGGGGCACTGAAGCTTTCTTT

J gene: TRBJ1-6
D gene: -
V gene: TRBV9
clone size: -
CDR3 protein: CASSVGGGIDSPLHF
CDR3 DNA: TGTGCCAGCAGCGTAGGCGGGGGAATCGACTCACCCCTCCACTTT

J gene: TRBJ2-5
D gene: -
V gene: TRBV3-1
clone size: few
CDR3 protein: CASSQVSETQYF
CDR3 DNA: TGTGCCAGCAGCCAAGTCTCGGAGACCCAGTACTTC